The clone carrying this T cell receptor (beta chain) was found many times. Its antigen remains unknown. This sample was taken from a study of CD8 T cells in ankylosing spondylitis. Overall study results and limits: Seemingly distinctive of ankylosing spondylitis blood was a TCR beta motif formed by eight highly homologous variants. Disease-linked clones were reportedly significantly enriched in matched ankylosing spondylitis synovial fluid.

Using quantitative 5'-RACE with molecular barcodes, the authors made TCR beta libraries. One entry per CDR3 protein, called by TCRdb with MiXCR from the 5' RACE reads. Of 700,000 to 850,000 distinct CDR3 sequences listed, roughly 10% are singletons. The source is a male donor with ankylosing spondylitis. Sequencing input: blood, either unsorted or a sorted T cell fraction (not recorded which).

The DNA of the CDR3 is TGCAGTGCTAGTGGCCTTTACGAGCAGTACTTC. This translates into CSASGLYEQYF. J is TRBJ2-7 and V is TRBV20-1; D not resolved. V was shortened by 3 bases and J by 4 bases, with 7 bases between the two germline ends. Germline lookup yields CDR1 DFQATT and CDR2 SNEGSKA (reference sequence). The CDR3 sequence is 11 residues long.